A single sample is the source of the 24 T cell receptor beta chains below, sequenced in a study of blood T cell repertoires in COVID-19. The data were produced by immunoSEQ multiplex PCR, yet TCRdb's version contains in-frame clones alone and is incomplete. Among fewer than 150,000 clones listed, 60% to 85% were seen once. The specimen sequenced was peripheral blood. These receptors came from a man aged 70-80 years with acute or convalescent COVID-19.

This sequence joins TRBV27 and TRBJ1-3; D possibly corresponds to TRBD1 (5 bases). CDR1 MNHEY and CDR2 SMNVEV come from the germline V gene (reference sequence). The CDR3 totals 15 residues. Trimming removed 2 bases from V and 7 bases from J, with 15 bases in between. The CDR3 coding sequence is TGTGCCAGCAGTTTACGGCCAGGGAGGAAGAACACCATATATTTT. Translation: CASSLRPGRKNTIYF.

The gene calls are TRBV28 and TRBJ1-5; D is undetermined. Germline loops: CDR1 MDHEN, CDR2 SYDVKM. The CDR3 spans 17 residues. Trimming pared 3 bases from V and 1 base from J, leaving 16 bases between. The CDR3 DNA reads TGTGCCAGCAGTTTCCCCCACCCCGTACAGAGCAATCAGCCCCAGCATTTT. Translating gives CASSFPHPVQSNQPQHF.

The gene calls are TRBV9 and TRBJ2-3; TRBD2 aligns across 8 bases. The ends lost 0 bases at V and 7 bases at J; junction bases unmatched: 13. Germline CDR1 and CDR2: SGDLS and YYNGEE. This CDR3 has 17 amino acids. DNA for the CDR3: TGTGCCAGCAGCGTAGGGTCTAGCGGGCCCACCGTCTATACGCAGTATTTT. Encoded protein: CASSVGSSGPTVYTQYF.

This clone was found once. CDR3 amino acids: CSAHKGLAGGPYTGELFF. The CDR3 bases are TGCAGCGCTCACAAGGGGCTAGCGGGGGGGCCGTACACCGGGGAGCTGTTTTTT. J is TRBJ2-2 and V is TRBV29-1; 12 bases are shared with TRBD2. V was clipped by 7 bases and J by 3 bases; unmatched bases: 15. Germline CDR1 is SQVTM and CDR2 is ANQGSEA. This CDR3 contains 18 residues.

This rearrangement joins TRBV18 to TRBJ1-2, with a weak D call TRBD1 (5 bases). V was pared by 1 base and J by 4 bases, with 7 bases between. The germline V gene has CDR1 KGHSH and CDR2 LQKENI. The CDR3 runs to 13 residues. CDR3 nucleotide sequence: TGTGCCAGCTCACCACAGGGGCTCTATGGCTACACCTTC. Its translation is CASSPQGLYGYTF.

Here the CDR3 DNA reads TGTGCCAGCAGCTTATCCGGGACAGGACCCACCTACGAGCAGTACTTC. Its translation is CASSLSGTGPTYEQYF. This chain links TRBV7-2 with TRBJ2-7, with TRBD1 matching over 8 bases. Unmatched junction bases numbered 8, after V lost 2 bases and J lost 2 bases. Germline CDR1 SGHTA, CDR2 FQGNSA. This CDR3 is built from 16 residues.

This clone was counted a few times. The rearrangement uses TRBV20-1 and TRBJ1-3; D remains unclear. CDR3 size: 14 residues. Trimming took 3 bases from V and 0 from J, leaving 9 bases between them. Germline values: CDR1 DFQATT, CDR2 SNEGSKA (reference sequence). CDR3 protein: CSASFGSSGNTIYF. CDR3 coding DNA: TGCAGTGCTAGTTTTGGGAGCTCTGGAAACACCATATATTTT.

This clone has only a few counts. The chain links TRBV5-6 to TRBJ2-3; 12 bases are shared with TRBD2. CDR1 and CDR2 from the germline V gene are SGHDT and YYEEEE. This CDR3 comprises 17 residues. J lost 4 bases, V lost 4 bases, and 10 bases had no gene match. The CDR3 coding sequence is TGTGCCAGCAGCGAAACCACTAGCGGGAGGTTCTCAGATACGCAGTATTTT. Translated, it gives CASSETTSGRFSDTQYF.

The chain links TRBV15 to TRBJ1-3, with TRBD1 identical over 7 bases. Germline loops: CDR1 LNHNV, CDR2 YYDKDF (reference sequence). J lost 3 bases, V lost 1 base, and 6 bases had no gene match. The CDR3 totals 16 residues. Written as DNA, the CDR3 is TGTGCCACCAGCAGAGGACCAGGGGGTTATGGAAACACCATATATTTT. Its protein is CATSRGPGGYGNTIYF.

The rearrangement uses TRBV7-2 and TRBJ2-6; 7 bases are shared with TRBD1. Unmatched junction bases numbered 4, after V lost 8 bases and J lost 0 bases. Germline CDR1 reads SGHTA; CDR2 reads FQGNSA. The CDR3 is made up of 15 amino acids. DNA of the CDR3: TGTGCCAGCTTAGCAGGGGGCTCTGGGGCCAACGTCCTGACTTTC. Protein sequence: CASLAGGSGANVLTF. The full variable domain, with the rest looked up from reference TRBV7-2 and TRBJ2-6, is GAGVSQSPSNKVTEKGKDVELRCDPISGHTALYWYRQSLGQGLEFLIYFQGNSAPDKSGLPSDRFSAERTGGSVSTLTIQRTQQEDSAVYLCASLAGGSGANVLTFGAGSRLTVL.

The chain combines TRBV5-1 with TRBJ2-1, with TRBD1 matching over 7 bases. This CDR3 spans 15 amino acids. Per germline, CDR1 SGHRS and CDR2 YFSETQ. J lost 9 bases, V lost 3 bases, and 12 bases had no gene match. For the CDR3, the DNA is TGCGCCAGCAGCTCCCGACAGGGTGGGGGTGGTGAGCAGTTCTTC. This codes for CASSSRQGGGGEQFF.

The chain has TRBV24-1 and TRBJ2-2; D possibly corresponds to TRBD2 (6 bases). The germline V gene encodes CDR1 KGHDR and CDR2 SFDVKD. CDR3 length: 15 residues. With 10 bases removed from V and 0 bases from J, the gap between germline ends came to 14 bases. CDR3 bases: TGTGCCACATCAGGGCGGGGCTCGAACACCGGGGAGCTGTTTTTT. This sequence encodes CATSGRGSNTGELFF.

This chain uses TRBV7-2 with TRBJ2-7, with D hard to call. Trimming took 1 base from V and 5 from J, leaving 12 bases between them. This CDR3 has 14 residues. Germline V gene lookup returns CDR1 SGHTA and CDR2 FQGNSA. CDR3 sequence (DNA): TGTGCCAGCAGCTTAGGAACAGCAAACCACGAGCAGTACTTC. It translates to CASSLGTANHEQYF. The full variable domain, its missing parts supplied by reference TRBV7-2 and TRBJ2-7, is GAGVSQSPSNKVTEKGKDVELRCDPISGHTALYWYRQSLGQGLEFLIYFQGNSAPDKSGLPSDRFSAERTGGSVSTLTIQRTQQEDSAVYLCASSLGTANHEQYFGPGTRLTVT.

The gene calls are TRBV18 and TRBJ1-1; TRBD1 is a possible D gene (6 bases). This CDR3 region has 14 residues. Germline-derived CDR1 and CDR2 are KGHSH and LQKENI. Trimming pared 4 bases from V and 1 base from J, leaving 10 bases between. CDR3 amino acids: CASSLRTENTEAFF. The CDR3, as DNA: TGTGCCAGCTCACTTAGGACAGAGAACACTGAAGCTTTCTTT.

This clone was seen more than once but under ten times. Here the CDR3 reads CASSPRGRGGTDTQYF. CDR3 nucleotides: TGTGCCAGCAGCCCACGGGGGAGGGGGGGCACAGATACGCAGTATTTT. The V gene is TRBV7-9, the J gene TRBJ2-3, with D perhaps TRBD2 (7 bases). The CDR3 extends over 16 amino acids. Trimming left V 5 bases short and J 1 base short, with 16 bases between. Germline lookup yields CDR1 SEHNR and CDR2 FQNEAQ (reference sequence). Full variable domain (outside the CDR3, taken from reference TRBV7-9 and TRBJ2-3): DTGVSQNPRHKITKRGQNVTFRCDPISEHNRLYWYRQTLGQGPEFLTYFQNEAQLEKSRLLSDRFSAERPKGSFSTLEIQRTEQGDSAMYLCASSPRGRGGTDTQYFGPGTRLTVL.

This sequence joins TRBV30 and TRBJ2-2, with TRBD2 as a possible D gene (5 bases). The CDR3 is 19 amino acids. Germline lookup yields CDR1 GTSNPN and CDR2 SVGIG (reference sequence). Trimming removed 5 bases from V and 6 bases from J, with 31 bases in between. CDR3 region: CAWPGVRTPGVGEAGELFF. The CDR3 nucleotides read TGTGCCTGGCCCGGGGTCCGGACCCCGGGTGTGGGTGAGGCCGGGGAGCTGTTTTTT.

V usage is TRBV7-9 and J usage is TRBJ1-1; TRBD1 aligns across 7 bases. Germline CDR1 is SEHNR and CDR2 is FQNEAQ (reference sequence). This CDR3 is built from 14 residues. Trimming cost V 3 bases and J 1 base; bases outside gene matches: 2. The CDR3 DNA reads TGTGCCAGCAGCTTCGGACAGGCGAACACTGAAGCTTTCTTT. It translates to CASSFGQANTEAFF. Full variable domain (missing parts from reference TRBV7-9 and TRBJ1-1): DTGVSQNPRHKITKRGQNVTFRCDPISEHNRLYWYRQTLGQGPEFLTYFQNEAQLEKSRLLSDRFSAERPKGSFSTLEIQRTEQGDSAMYLCASSFGQANTEAFFGQGTRLTVV.

The chain employs TRBV4-3 and TRBJ2-2, with 11 bases lining up with TRBD1. The germline gives CDR1 LGHNA, CDR2 YSLEER. V lost 0 bases and J lost 3; bases outside the gene matches: 3. The CDR3 contains 17 residues. The CDR3 loop reads CASSQEGTGGHTGELFF. The CDR3 coding sequence is TGCGCCAGCAGCCAAGAGGGGACAGGGGGTCACACCGGGGAGCTGTTTTTT.

This clone was seen only a few times. The V call is TRBV27, the J call TRBJ2-5; 7 bases are shared with TRBD1. The CDR3 is 14 amino acids. In germline, CDR1 is MNHEY, CDR2 SMNVEV (reference sequence). The junction had 8 bases not matched to a gene; V was cut back by 5 bases and J by 5 bases. CDR3 nucleotide sequence: TGTGCCAGCAGTCCAAGGGACAGTCTCGAGACCCAGTACTTC. It is translated as CASSPRDSLETQYF.

The CDR3 nucleotides are TGTGCCAGTACCGGGACAGCCTACGAGCAGTACTTC. This translates into CASTGTAYEQYF. V gene TRBV19 combines with J gene TRBJ2-7; TRBD1 matches at 7 bases. Per germline, CDR1 LNHDA and CDR2 SQIVND (reference sequence). J was trimmed by 2 bases and V by 7 bases; bases with no gene match: 2. There are 12 residues in the CDR3.

The rearrangement links TRBV5-1 to TRBJ2-3, with D uncertain. The CDR3 is made up of 15 amino acids. Trimming took off 0 bases at V and 2 bases at J, with 10 bases between the two ends. Germline V gene sequence: CDR1 SGHRS, CDR2 YFSETQ. CDR3 bases: TGCGCCAGCAGCTTGGGGAGATTTCCCACAGATACGCAGTATTTT. Translation: CASSLGRFPTDTQYF.

This clone was seen a few times. The chain is built from TRBV12-5 and TRBJ2-7, with TRBD2 identical over 7 bases. After removal of 0 bases from V and 2 bases from J, the junction contained 7 bases not matched to a gene. The CDR3 has 16 amino acids. Germline CDR1 LGHNT, CDR2 FRNRAP. The chain's CDR3 is CASGLVRGGLTYEQYF. CDR3 nucleotide sequence: TGTGCTAGTGGTTTGGTACGCGGGGGACTAACCTACGAGCAGTACTTC.

V and J are TRBV7-9 and TRBJ1-1; 9 bases fit TRBD1. The length of the CDR3 is 16 residues. Germline CDR1 reads SEHNR; CDR2 reads FQNEAQ (reference sequence). V shed 1 base, J shed 7 bases, and the junction held 10 bases outside the gene matches. The CDR3, as DNA: TGTGCCAGCAGCTTAGGGCCGACAGGGGGGTCCGATGAAGCTTTCTTT. This translates into CASSLGPTGGSDEAFF.

The gene calls are TRBV4-2 and TRBJ1-3, with unresolved D. Germline V gene data show CDR1 as LGHNA and CDR2 as YNFKEQ. Between the trimmed V and J ends, which lost 0 bases and 8 bases, there was a span of 11 bases. The length of the CDR3 is 14 residues. CDR3 nucleotide sequence: TGTGCCAGCAGCCAAGATCGCCAGTCTGACACCATATATTTT. This encodes CASSQDRQSDTIYF.